What follows is one T cell receptor (beta chain) and its context. The data stem from a study of cytotoxic CD8 clonotypes in ibrutinib-treated CLL. Turning to the study itself: Researchers reported over nine relapsed/refractory and roughly 14 treatment-naive patients, roughly 18 of them IGHV unmutated. Recorded responses included 24 partial and 2 complete; following median roughly 68 months, approximately 14 stayed remitted and roughly twelve progressed. Productive templates per sample averaged almost 260,000; productive rearrangements, roughly 100,000.

Clones were read by immunoSEQ multiplex PCR, and TCRdb kept only the in-frame ones, dropping some. The data hold about 310,000 clones, with around four fifths observed a single time. This TCR was recovered from a human donor with chronic lymphocytic leukemia. Sequences were derived from PBMCs, sampled before ibrutinib treatment.

Written as DNA, the CDR3 is TGTGCCACCGCAGCTAAAGCGGGAGGGCCCCTCGAGCAGTACTTC. It is translated as CATAAKAGGPLEQYF. V is TRBV6-5 and J is TRBJ2-7; 10 positions agree with TRBD2. The V segment lost 10 bases and the J segment 6 bases; nucleotides outside the gene matches: 15. CDR1 and CDR2 (germline): MNHEY, SVGAGI. CDR3 length equals 15 residues.